This T cell receptor (beta chain) was identified during a study of T cells in Graves' hyperthyroidism and ophthalmopathy. The study, taken as a whole, reports: Before onset, ophthalmopathy was predicted by the model a median around 6.2 months earlier.

Researchers took RNA transcripts and amplified the TCR beta CDR3 regions from them. HTBI primers were the set used in a first-round RT-PCR of the TCR CDR3. Each CDR3 protein gets one entry after TCRdb re-called the multiplex PCR reads with MiXCR. The sample lists 690,000 or so distinct CDR3 sequences, under 20% occurring once. This clonotype was detected only a few times. Its cognate antigen is unknown. Uncontrolled infections, other autoimmune diseases, pregnancy or lactation led to exclusion of patients. Each diagnosis was grounded in clinical symptoms, serum thyroxine and TRAb, thyroid ultrasound, and orbital computed tomography. It was at first hyperthyroidism diagnosis, before any ophthalmopathy symptoms, that the blood sample was taken. The CDR3 extends over 13 amino acids. Trimming removed 5 bases at V and 0 bases at J, with 10 bases between. Germline V gives CDR1 DFQATT, CDR2 SNEGSKA (reference sequence).

The receptor was derived from a woman in her forties or fifties with Graves' hyperthyroidism that later progressed to Graves' ophthalmopathy. The genes are TRBV20-1 and TRBJ1-1; D may be TRBD1 (5 bases). Sequenced sample: blood. The CDR3 nucleotides are TGCAGTGCTGCGGACAATTTGAACACTGAAGCTTTCTTT. Protein sequence: CSAADNLNTEAFF.